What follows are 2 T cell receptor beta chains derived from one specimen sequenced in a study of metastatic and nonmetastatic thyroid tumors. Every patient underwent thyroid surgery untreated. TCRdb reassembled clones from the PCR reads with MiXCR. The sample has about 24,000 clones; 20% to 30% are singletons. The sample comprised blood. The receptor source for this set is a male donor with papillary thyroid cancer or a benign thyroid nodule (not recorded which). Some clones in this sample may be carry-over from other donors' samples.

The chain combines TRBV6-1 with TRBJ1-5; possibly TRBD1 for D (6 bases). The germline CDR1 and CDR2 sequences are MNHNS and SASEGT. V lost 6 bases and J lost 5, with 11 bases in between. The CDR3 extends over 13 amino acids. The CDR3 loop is CASSQGYDQPQHF. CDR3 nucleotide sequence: TGTGCCAGCAGCCAGGGGTATGATCAGCCCCAGCATTTT.

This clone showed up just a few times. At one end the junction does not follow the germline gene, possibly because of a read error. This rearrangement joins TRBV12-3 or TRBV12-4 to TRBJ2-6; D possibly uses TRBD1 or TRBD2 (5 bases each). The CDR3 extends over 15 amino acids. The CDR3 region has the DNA TGTGCCAGCATCCGCCAGGGAGCTGGGGTCAACGTCCTGACTTTC. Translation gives CASIRQGAGVNVLTF.